The 5 T cell receptor beta chains listed next were all sequenced from one sample in a study of glioma-infiltrating T cells (dated by TCRdb to the mid-2010s). This sample was sequenced with an Illumina MiSeq. The iRepertoire nested amplicon-rescue multiplex PCR (arm-PCR) platform was used to amplify TCR alpha and beta CDR3 regions from RNA. TCRdb reprocessed the public reads (quality trimming at Q25 with fastp, clone calling with MiXCR) and kept in-frame beta chains. CDR3 protein duplicates are merged, each entry listing the most common genes and DNA. The sample contains fewer than 200,000 distinct CDR3 sequences, over 25% of them found a single time. Jointly, the top ten make up 20% of the sample. Sequences were obtained from glioma tissue, nonneoplastic brain tissue, or PBMCs (not recorded which). These receptors were taken from a human donor with low-grade glioma or glioblastoma, undergoing nonglioma brain surgery, or in good health (not recorded which).

The chain joins TRBV6-1 to TRBJ1-5; 9 bases are a match to TRBD1. V trimming: 6 bases; J trimming: 12 bases; junction bases outside the gene matches: 18. This CDR3 is 16 amino acids long. Germline CDR1 MNHNS, CDR2 SASEGT. The CDR3 bases are TGTGCCAGCAGAACGGGACAGGGAGGCGGCAATCATCTCCAGCATTTT. It is translated as CASRTGQGGGNHLQHF.

The chain uses TRBV29-1 and TRBJ2-7, with D perhaps matching TRBD1 or TRBD2 (6 bases each). The CDR3 has 11 amino acids. V dropped 6 bases and J dropped 6 bases, with 12 bases sitting between them. Germline V gene data show CDR1 as SQVTM and CDR2 as ANQGSEA. CDR3 DNA sequence: TGCAGCGTGTTCGAGGGGGGCGAGCAGTACTTC. It yields the protein CSVFEGGEQYF.

V is TRBV19 and J is TRBJ1-2; D is undetermined. This CDR3 has 12 residues. Trimming took 2 bases from V and 6 from J, leaving 7 bases between them. Germline CDR1 reads LNHDA; CDR2 reads SQIVND (reference sequence). CDR3: CASSILADGYTF. CDR3 nucleotide sequence: TGTGCCAGTAGTATATTGGCGGATGGCTACACCTTC.

About this clonotype: Given a much more abundant clone one base away, this may be a read error. The chain carries TRBV6-1 and TRBJ1-2; possibly TRBD1 for D (6 bases). The CDR3 is 16 residues long. V dropped 6 bases and J dropped 2 bases, with 19 bases sitting between them. The V gene's germline CDR1 is MNHNS and CDR2 SASEGT. The CDR3 region is CASSQAAGHGNYGYTF. The CDR3 DNA sequence: TGTGCCAGCAGCCAGGCGGCGGGACATGGGAACTATGGCTACACCTTC.

This clonotype was seen many times. The chain recombines TRBV7-2 with TRBJ2-7; D is uncertain. This CDR3 has 14 residues. V dropped 0 bases and J dropped 3 bases, with 9 bases sitting between them. CDR1 and CDR2 (germline): SGHTA, FQGNSA. This chain's CDR3 is CASSLALWGYEQYF. CDR3 nucleotides: TGTGCCAGCAGCTTAGCGTTATGGGGCTACGAGCAGTACTTC.